This T cell receptor (beta chain) emerged from a study of cytomegalovirus exposure and HLA in healthy donors. General observations from the study: CMV serostatus alone was available as immune exposure information. Earlier results showed most TCR beta V segments being productive about 87% or about 30% of the time.

With 60 Vbeta and 13 Jbeta primers, the PCR was carried out. The repertoire was sequenced with immunoSEQ multiplex PCR; TCRdb's copy has only in-frame clones and lacks some. The data show 200,000 to 300,000 clones, roughly 85% seen once. Germline V CDR1 and CDR2: SGHVS, FNYEAQ. Trimming took 1 base from V and 4 from J, leaving 14 bases between them. There are 16 residues in the CDR3. This clone has a handful of counts. Its antigen is unknown. The source is a girl between 2 and 10 years old in good health and CMV-seronegative. The sample was PBMCs. The V call is TRBV7-6, the J call TRBJ2-1; possible D gene TRBD2, 7 bases. The CDR3 protein is CASSLGGGGVYNEQFF. CDR3 nucleotide sequence: TGTGCCAGCAGCTTAGGGGGGGGCGGGGTATACAATGAGCAGTTCTTC.